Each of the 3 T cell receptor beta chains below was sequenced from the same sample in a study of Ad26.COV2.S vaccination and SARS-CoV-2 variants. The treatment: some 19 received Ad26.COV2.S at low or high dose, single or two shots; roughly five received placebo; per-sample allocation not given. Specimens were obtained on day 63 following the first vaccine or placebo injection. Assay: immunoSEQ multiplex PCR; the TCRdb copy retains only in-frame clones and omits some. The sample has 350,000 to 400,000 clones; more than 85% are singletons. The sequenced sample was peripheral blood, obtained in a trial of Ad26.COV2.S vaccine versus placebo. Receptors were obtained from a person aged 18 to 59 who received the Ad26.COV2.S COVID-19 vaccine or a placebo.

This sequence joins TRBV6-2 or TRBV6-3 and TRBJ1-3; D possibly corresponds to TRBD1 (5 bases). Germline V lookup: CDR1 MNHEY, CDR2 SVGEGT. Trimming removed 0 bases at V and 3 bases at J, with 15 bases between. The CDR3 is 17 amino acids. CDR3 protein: CASSYSNDRVFGNTIYF. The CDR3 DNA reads TGTGCCAGCAGTTACTCGAACGACAGAGTATTTGGAAACACCATATATTTT.

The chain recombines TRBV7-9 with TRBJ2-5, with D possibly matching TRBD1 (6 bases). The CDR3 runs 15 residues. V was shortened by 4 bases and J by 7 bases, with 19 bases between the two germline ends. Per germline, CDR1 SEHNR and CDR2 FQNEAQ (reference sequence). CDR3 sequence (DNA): TGTGCCAGCAGCTACGGGACAACAACCTCCGGGACCCAGTACTTC. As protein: CASSYGTTTSGTQYF.

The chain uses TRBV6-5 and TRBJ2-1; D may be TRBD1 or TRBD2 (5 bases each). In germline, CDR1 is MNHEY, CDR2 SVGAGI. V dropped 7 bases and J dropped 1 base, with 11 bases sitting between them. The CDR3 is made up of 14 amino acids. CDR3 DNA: TGTGCCAGCACCCAGGGACCTTCCTACAATGAGCAGTTCTTC. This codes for CASTQGPSYNEQFF.